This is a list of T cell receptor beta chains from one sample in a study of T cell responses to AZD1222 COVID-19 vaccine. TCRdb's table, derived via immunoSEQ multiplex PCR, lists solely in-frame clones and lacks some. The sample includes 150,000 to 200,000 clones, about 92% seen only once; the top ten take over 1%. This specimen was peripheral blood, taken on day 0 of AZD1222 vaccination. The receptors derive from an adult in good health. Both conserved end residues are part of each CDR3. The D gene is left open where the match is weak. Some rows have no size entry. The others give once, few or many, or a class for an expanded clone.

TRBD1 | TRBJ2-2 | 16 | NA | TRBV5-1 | TGCGCCAGCAGCCTAGGACAGGGGGCGAACACCGGGGAGCTGTTTTTT | CASSLGQGANTGELFF
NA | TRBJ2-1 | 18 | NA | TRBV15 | TGTGCCACCAGCTCCGGGGGGCGGGGCGCTAGCTCCTACAATGAGCAGTTCTTC | CATSSGGRGASSYNEQFF
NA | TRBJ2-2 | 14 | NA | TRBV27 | TGTGCCAGCAGTTTACAGGCTGGGGCCGGGGAGCTGTTTTTT | CASSLQAGAGELFF
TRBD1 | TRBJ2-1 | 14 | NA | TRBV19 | TGTGCCAGTAGTCTTGGACAGGGGCACAATGAGCAGTTCTTC | CASSLGQGHNEQFF
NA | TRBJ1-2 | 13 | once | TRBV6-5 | TGTGCCAGCAGTTACCGGGCAGGCTATGGCTACACCTTC | CASSYRAGYGYTF
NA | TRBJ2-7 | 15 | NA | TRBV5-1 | TGCGCCAGCAAAGGGCACCGGACAGTTGGGGACGAGCAGTACTTC | CASKGHRTVGDEQYF
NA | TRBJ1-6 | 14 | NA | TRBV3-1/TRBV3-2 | TGTGCCAGCAGCCAAGTTCTCAGTAATTCACCCCTCCACTTT | CASSQVLSNSPLHF
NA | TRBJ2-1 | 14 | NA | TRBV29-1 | TGCAGCGTCCTCAGAGGACACGAGTACAATGAGCAGTTCTTC | CSVLRGHEYNEQFF
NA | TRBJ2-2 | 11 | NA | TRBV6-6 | TGTGCCAGCCGTGTGACCGGGGAGCTGTTTTTT | CASRVTGELFF
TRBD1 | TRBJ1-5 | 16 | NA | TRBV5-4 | TGTGCCAGCAGCGACGGGGACAGGGGAAACAATCAGCCCCAGCATTTT | CASSDGDRGNNQPQHF
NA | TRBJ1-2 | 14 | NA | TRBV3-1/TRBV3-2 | TGTGCCAGCAGCCAAAATCCGGTGGGGGAGGGCTACACCTTC | CASSQNPVGEGYTF
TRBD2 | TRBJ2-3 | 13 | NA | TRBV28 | TGTGCCAGCACCGGACGGGGGGCAGATACGCAGTATTTT | CASTGRGADTQYF
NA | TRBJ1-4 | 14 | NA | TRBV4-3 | TGCGCCAGCAGCCGGGACAAGTTCTACGAAAAACTGTTTTTT | CASSRDKFYEKLFF
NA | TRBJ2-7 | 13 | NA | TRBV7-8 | TGTGCCAGCAGAGGGCACGGGCCCTACGAGCAGTACTTC | CASRGHGPYEQYF
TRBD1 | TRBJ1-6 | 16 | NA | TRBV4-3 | TGCGCCAGCAGCCAGGCTGGACAGGGGGATAATTCACCCCTCCACTTT | CASSQAGQGDNSPLHF
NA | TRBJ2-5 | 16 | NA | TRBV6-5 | TGTGCCAGCAGTTACTCGCTCGGGACGGGGCGAGAGACCCAGTACTTC | CASSYSLGTGRETQYF
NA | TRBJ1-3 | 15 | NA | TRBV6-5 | TGTGCCAGCGGCCGTGGAGGGGGGGCTGGAAACACCATATATTTT | CASGRGGGAGNTIYF
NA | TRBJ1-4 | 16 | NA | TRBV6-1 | TGTGCCAGCAGTGAAAGGCCCGTTGGGACTAATGAAAAACTGTTTTTT | CASSERPVGTNEKLFF
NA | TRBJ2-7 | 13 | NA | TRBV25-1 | TGTGCCAGCAGTGAATCGTTGGGCAGCTTTGAGTACTTC | CASSESLGSFEYF
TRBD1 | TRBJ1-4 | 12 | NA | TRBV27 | TGTGCCAGCACCGTGACAGGGAGAAAACTGTTTTTT | CASTVTGRKLFF
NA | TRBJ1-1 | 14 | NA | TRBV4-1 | TGCGCCAGCAGCCAAAGGGGGGCAGGAGTGGAAGCTTTCTTT | CASSQRGAGVEAFF
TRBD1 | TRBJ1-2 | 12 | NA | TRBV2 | TGTGCCAGCACCTCGACAGGGAAAGGCTACACCTTC | CASTSTGKGYTF
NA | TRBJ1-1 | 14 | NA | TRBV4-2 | TGTGCCAGCAGCCAAGAAACAGCCAACACTGAAGCTTTCTTT | CASSQETANTEAFF
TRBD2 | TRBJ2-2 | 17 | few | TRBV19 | TGTGCCAGTAGAATAGCGGGGGGGCCTAGAGGTACCGGGGAGCTGTTTTTT | CASRIAGGPRGTGELFF
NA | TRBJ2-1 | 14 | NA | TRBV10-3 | TGTGCCATCAGTGGTGAGACAAAGGGATCTGAGCAGTTCTTC | CAISGETKGSEQFF
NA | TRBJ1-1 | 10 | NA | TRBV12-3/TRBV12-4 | TGTGCCAGCAGGGGGACTGAAGCTTTCTTT | CASRGTEAFF
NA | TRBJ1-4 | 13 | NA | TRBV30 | TGTGCCTGGAGTGTACAGGATAATGAAAAACTGTTTTTT | CAWSVQDNEKLFF
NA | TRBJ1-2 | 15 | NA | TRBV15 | TGTGCCACCAGCAGAGCAGGGACCCTCAGGAATGGCTACACCTTC | CATSRAGTLRNGYTF
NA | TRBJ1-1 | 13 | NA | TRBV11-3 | TGTGCCAGCAGCTTAAGGATGAACACTGAAGCTTTCTTT | CASSLRMNTEAFF
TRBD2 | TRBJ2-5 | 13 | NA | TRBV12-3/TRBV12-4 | TGTGCCAGCAGGGGACTAGCCGGAAAGACCCAGTACTTC | CASRGLAGKTQYF
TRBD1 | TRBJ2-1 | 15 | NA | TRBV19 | TGTGCCAGTAGAGGCGGACAGGCGGGTAACAATGAGCAGTTCTTC | CASRGGQAGNNEQFF
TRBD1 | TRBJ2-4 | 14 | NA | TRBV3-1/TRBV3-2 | TGTGCCAGCAGCCAAGAGGGGACAGACGGCATTCAGTACTTC | CASSQEGTDGIQYF
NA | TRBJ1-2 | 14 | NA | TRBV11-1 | TGTGCCAGCAGCTCCGGATTAGAGGGAAATGGCTACACCTTC | CASSSGLEGNGYTF
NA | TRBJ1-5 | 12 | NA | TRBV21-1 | TGTGCCAGCAGGCCAGTTCCTCAGCCCCAGCATTTT | CASRPVPQPQHF
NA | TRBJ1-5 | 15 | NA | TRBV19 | TGTGCCAGTACTAGGGCAAGGGGAGGTAATCAGCCCCAGCATTTT | CASTRARGGNQPQHF
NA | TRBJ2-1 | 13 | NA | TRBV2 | TGTGCCAGCAAGACCGCTTACTACAATGAGCAGTTCTTC | CASKTAYYNEQFF
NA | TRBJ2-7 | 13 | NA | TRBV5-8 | TGTGCCAGCATCGACAACGGAGCCTACGAGCAGTACTTC | CASIDNGAYEQYF
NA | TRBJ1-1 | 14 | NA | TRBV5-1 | TGCGCCAGCAGCTTGAAACCTGGGAACACTGAAGCTTTCTTT | CASSLKPGNTEAFF
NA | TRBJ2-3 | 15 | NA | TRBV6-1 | TGTGCCAGCAGTGAAGGTGGACATGAGACAGATACGCAGTATTTT | CASSEGGHETDTQYF
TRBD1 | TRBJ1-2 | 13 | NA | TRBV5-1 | TGCGCCAGCAGTTCAGGGGGCCTCTATGGCTACACCTTC | CASSSGGLYGYTF
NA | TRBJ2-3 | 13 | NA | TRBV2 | TGTGCCAGCAGTACTAGGGTCACAGATACGCAGTATTTT | CASSTRVTDTQYF
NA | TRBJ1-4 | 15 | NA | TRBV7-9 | TGTGCCAGCAGCCCGCCGGGACGGCATAATGAAAAACTGTTTTTT | CASSPPGRHNEKLFF
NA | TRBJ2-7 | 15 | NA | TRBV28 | TGTGCCAGCAGACAGGGCTTATCCCAACCCTACGAGCAGTACTTC | CASRQGLSQPYEQYF
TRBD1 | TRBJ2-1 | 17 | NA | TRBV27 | TGTGCCAGCAGTAAATTTTTGATGGCCGGGACAGATTTTGGGCAGTTCTTC | CASSKFLMAGTDFGQFF
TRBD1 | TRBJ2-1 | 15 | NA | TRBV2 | TGTGCCAGCAAGTTTGACAGGGGACCTTACAATGAGCAGTTCTTC | CASKFDRGPYNEQFF
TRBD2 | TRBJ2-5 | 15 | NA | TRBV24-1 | TGTGCCACCAGTGATGGGAGGGCTGCCCAAGAGACCCAGTACTTC | CATSDGRAAQETQYF
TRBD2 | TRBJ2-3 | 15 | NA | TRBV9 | TGTGCCAGCAGCGTAGTGGGGGGGGGCACAGATACGCAGTATTTT | CASSVVGGGTDTQYF
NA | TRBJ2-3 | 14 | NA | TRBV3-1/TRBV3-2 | TGTGCCAGCAGCCAAGTTAACCTTCCAGATACGCAGTATTTT | CASSQVNLPDTQYF
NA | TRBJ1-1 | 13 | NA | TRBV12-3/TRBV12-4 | TGTGCCAGCACCCTCGGGTCTTTCACTGAAGCTTTCTTT | CASTLGSFTEAFF
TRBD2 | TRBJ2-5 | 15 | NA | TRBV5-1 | TGCGCCAGCAGCTCGGGGACTAGCCGGCCAGAGACCCAGTACTTC | CASSSGTSRPETQYF
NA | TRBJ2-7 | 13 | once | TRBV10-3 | TGTGCCACATGCCGGGTGAGTTCCTACGAGCAGTACTTC | CATCRVSSYEQYF
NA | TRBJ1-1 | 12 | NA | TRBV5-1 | TGCGCCAGCAGTCCCGGCCTCGCTGAAGCTTTCTTT | CASSPGLAEAFF
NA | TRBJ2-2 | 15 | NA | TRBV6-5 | TGTGCCAGCAGACGCGACAGTCAGAACACCGGGGAGCTGTTTTTT | CASRRDSQNTGELFF
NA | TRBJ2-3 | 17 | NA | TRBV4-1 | TGCGCCAGCAGCCAAGGCCCTCCCGGGGGGCACACAGATACGCAGTATTTT | CASSQGPPGGHTDTQYF
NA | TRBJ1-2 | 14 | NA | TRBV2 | TGTGCCAGCAGCCAAGAGGGGAGATACTATGGCTACACCTTC | CASSQEGRYYGYTF
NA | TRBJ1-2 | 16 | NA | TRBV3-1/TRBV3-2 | TGTGCCAGCAGCCAAGAGATAGGCCCTGTCGCCTATGGCTACACCTTC | CASSQEIGPVAYGYTF
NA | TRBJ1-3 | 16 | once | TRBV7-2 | TGTGCCAGCAGCTTAAATGGGGGTTCGTCTGGAAACACCATATATTTT | CASSLNGGSSGNTIYF
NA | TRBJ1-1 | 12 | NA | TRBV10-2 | TGCGCCAGCAGGGTATCTGACACTGAAGCTTTCTTT | CASRVSDTEAFF
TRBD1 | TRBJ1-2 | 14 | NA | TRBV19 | TGTGCCAGTACTGCGGGACAGGGGGTGTATGGCTACACCTTC | CASTAGQGVYGYTF
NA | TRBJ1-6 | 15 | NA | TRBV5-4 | TGTGCCAGCAGCTTGGATCCACTTACGAATTCACCCCTCCACTTT | CASSLDPLTNSPLHF